This T cell receptor (beta chain) is from a study of cytotoxic CD8 clonotypes in ibrutinib-treated CLL. Study-level background: Samples showed on average around 230,000 productive templates and over 80,000 productive rearrangements. Study findings and constraints: With treatment, public clonotypes, which were uncommon, either contracted or remained stable. At progression, clonality fell back toward baseline after rising at ibrutinib response.

This CDR3 is 12 amino acids long. V was trimmed by 1 base and J by 6 bases, leaving 4 bases between them. Germline CDR1 KGHSH, CDR2 LQKENI. This table comes from immunoSEQ multiplex PCR, and its TCRdb copy is limited to in-frame clones, with some not included. Here the sample spans 200,000 to 250,000 clones, 60% to 80% being singletons. Details on this clone: The antigen is unknown.

This specimen was PBMCs, taken after 12 months of ibrutinib treatment. The chain is built from TRBV18 and TRBJ1-3; no firm D call. The sequence was obtained from a human donor with chronic lymphocytic leukemia. DNA of the CDR3: TGTGCCAGCTCACCACAAGAAAACACCATATATTTT. This gives the protein CASSPQENTIYF.